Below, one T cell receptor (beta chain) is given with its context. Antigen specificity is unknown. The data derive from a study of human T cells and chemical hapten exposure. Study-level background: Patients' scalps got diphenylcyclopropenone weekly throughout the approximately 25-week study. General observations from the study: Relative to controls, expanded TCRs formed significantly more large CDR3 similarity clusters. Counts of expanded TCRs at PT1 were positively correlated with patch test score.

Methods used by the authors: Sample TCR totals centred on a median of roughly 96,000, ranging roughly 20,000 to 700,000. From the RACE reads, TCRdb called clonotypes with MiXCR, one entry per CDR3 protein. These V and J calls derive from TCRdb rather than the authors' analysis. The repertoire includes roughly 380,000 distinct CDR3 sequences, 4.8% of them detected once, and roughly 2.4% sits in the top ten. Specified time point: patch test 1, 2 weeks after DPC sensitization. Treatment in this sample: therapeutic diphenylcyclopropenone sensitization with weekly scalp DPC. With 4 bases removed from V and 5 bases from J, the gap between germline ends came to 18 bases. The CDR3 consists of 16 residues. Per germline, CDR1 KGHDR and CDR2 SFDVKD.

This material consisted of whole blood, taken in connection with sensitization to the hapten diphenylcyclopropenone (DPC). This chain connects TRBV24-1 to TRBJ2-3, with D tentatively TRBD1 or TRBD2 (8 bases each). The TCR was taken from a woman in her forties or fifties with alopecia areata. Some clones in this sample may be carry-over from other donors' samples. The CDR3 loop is CATSETGAGGRDTQYF. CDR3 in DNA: TGTGCCACCAGTGAGACAGGGGCGGGAGGCCGAGATACGCAGTATTTT.